A single sample is the source of the 22 T cell receptor beta chains below, sequenced in a study of control samples from healthy donors and cancer patients. TCRdb keeps only in-frame clones here, not all; method: immunoSEQ multiplex PCR. The repertoire has fewer than 200,000 clones, 90% of them found once; the top ten carry roughly 1.5%. Sequencing was carried out using blood. Receptor source: a woman aged 45-60 years in good health.

The CDR3 DNA is TGTGCCACCAGCAGAGACGAGGGACTCCATGGCTACACCTTC. Its translation: CATSRDEGLHGYTF. J is TRBJ1-2 and V is TRBV15, with D tentatively TRBD1 (5 bases). Trimming took 0 bases from V and 6 from J, leaving 11 bases between them. The CDR3 consists of 14 residues. Per germline, CDR1 LNHNV and CDR2 YYDKDF (reference sequence).

This chain connects TRBV7-2 to TRBJ2-5, with 8 bases fitting TRBD1. The CDR3 contains 13 residues. With V trimmed by 5 bases and J by 5 bases, 4 bases remained unmatched. The V gene's germline CDR1 is SGHTA and CDR2 FQGNSA. As DNA, the CDR3 is TGTGCCAGCAGCCCAGGGGGCGGGGAGACCCAGTACTTC. Its translation: CASSPGGGETQYF.

The chain carries TRBV3-1 (or the pseudogene TRBV3-2) and TRBJ2-2; D possibly corresponds to TRBD1 (5 bases). Germline assignment: CDR1 LGHDT and CDR2 YNNKEL (reference sequence). Trimming cost V 5 bases and J 5 bases, with 9 bases left between them. The CDR3 spans 13 residues. The CDR3 bases are TGTGCCAGCAGCGGGGCCAATACCGGGGAGCTGTTTTTT. This sequence encodes CASSGANTGELFF.

The sample holds one count of this clone. This chain links TRBV4-2 with TRBJ2-7, with D unclear. The germline CDR1 and CDR2 sequences are LGHNA and YNFKEQ. This CDR3 has 15 amino acids. V lost 4 bases and J lost 3, with 16 bases in between. The CDR3 nucleotides read TGTGCCAGCAGCCCCTGGCGCCAGGACCTCTACGAGCAGTACTTC. Translating gives CASSPWRQDLYEQYF.

The chain has TRBV5-6 and TRBJ1-6, with D possibly being TRBD1 (5 bases). CDR1 is SGHDT and CDR2 is YYEEEE in the germline V gene. The CDR3 is 17 residues long. With 4 bases removed from V and 7 bases from J, the gap between germline ends came to 21 bases. CDR3 protein: CASSPRGTAVRNSPLHF. The CDR3 DNA follows: TGTGCCAGCAGCCCCCGCGGGACGGCGGTAAGAAATTCACCCCTCCACTTT.

The chain joins TRBV19 to TRBJ1-5; D unresolved. This CDR3 is built from 14 residues. Germline CDR1 is LNHDA and CDR2 is SQIVND (reference sequence). Trimming pared 6 bases from V and 4 bases from J, leaving 13 bases between. CDR3 protein: CASRDLGWNQPQHF. The CDR3 DNA sequence: TGTGCCAGTAGAGATCTGGGGTGGAATCAGCCCCAGCATTTT.

The chain couples TRBV10-3 to TRBJ2-1; D is unclear. Germline V CDR1 and CDR2: ENHRY, SYGVKD. V lost 5 bases and J 0 bases, leaving 14 bases between the germline ends. The length of the CDR3 is 16 residues. Here the CDR3 DNA reads TGTGCCATCAGTTCAGGTGGGAACCCCTCCTACAATGAGCAGTTCTTC. Residues: CAISSGGNPSYNEQFF.

The V call is TRBV28, the J call TRBJ1-1, with D possibly matching TRBD1 (5 bases). V gave up 1 base and J gave up 5 bases, with 17 bases separating them. The germline V gene has CDR1 MDHEN and CDR2 SYDVKM. The CDR3 consists of 16 residues. The CDR3 sequence is CASSLLPPQGGTEAFF. The CDR3 DNA reads as TGTGCCAGCAGTTTATTACCCCCGCAGGGTGGGACTGAAGCTTTCTTT. Full variable domain (outside the CDR3, taken from reference TRBV28 and TRBJ1-1): DVKVTQSSRYLVKRTGEKVFLECVQDMDHENMFWYRQDPGLGLRLIYFSYDVKMKEKGDIPEGYSVSREKKERFSLILESASTNQTSMYLCASSLLPPQGGTEAFFGQGTRLTVV.

The V call is TRBV7-9, the J call TRBJ2-7; 10 nucleotides align to TRBD2. The CDR3 covers 16 residues. Losses at the gene ends were 3 bases for V and 0 bases for J; bases not matched to a gene: 5. Germline CDR1 reads SEHNR; CDR2 reads FQNEAQ (reference sequence). The DNA for the CDR3 is TGTGCCAGCAGCTTTCCTAGCGGGAGTCGCTCCTACGAGCAGTACTTC. Residues: CASSFPSGSRSYEQYF.

The rearrangement links TRBV5-1 to TRBJ1-3; 8 positions match TRBD1. The trim removed 4 bases at V and 4 bases at J, leaving 7 bases unmatched. This CDR3 is built from 15 residues. CDR1 is SGHRS, CDR2 YFSETQ, per germline. This CDR3 reads CASSPQGAFGNTIYF. The DNA for the CDR3 is TGCGCCAGCAGCCCTCAGGGGGCATTCGGAAACACCATATATTTT.

V gene TRBV4-1 combines with J gene TRBJ1-4; TRBD1 might be the D (6 bases). CDR1 is MGHRA, CDR2 YSYEKL, per germline. The CDR3 contains 12 residues. Trimming left V 11 bases short and J 8 bases short, with 15 bases between. In DNA form, the CDR3 reads TGCGCCGGAGGGAGGGGGGACGAAAAACTGTTTTTT. It encodes CAGGRGDEKLFF.

The genes are TRBV15 and TRBJ1-2; D gene ambiguous. CDR3 length: 14 amino acids. V lost 1 base and J 0 bases, leaving 6 bases between the germline ends. The germline V gene has CDR1 LNHNV and CDR2 YYDKDF (reference sequence). CDR3 nucleotide sequence: TGTGCCACCAGCAGAGGACGAACTAACTATGGCTACACCTTC. It codes for CATSRGRTNYGYTF.

CDR3 nucleotides: TGTGCCACCAGTGCGACAGCAAGGGCCGCTGGCTACACCTTC. Translating gives CATSATARAAGYTF. The rearrangement links TRBV24-1 to TRBJ1-2; a weak D match, TRBD1 (5 bases). V dropped 5 bases and J dropped 7 bases, with 16 bases sitting between them. Germline loops: CDR1 KGHDR, CDR2 SFDVKD. The CDR3 sequence is 14 residues long.

V gene TRBV30 combines with J gene TRBJ1-2; TRBD1 aligns across 9 bases. There are 14 residues in the CDR3. CDR1 is GTSNPN and CDR2 is SVGIG in the germline V gene (reference sequence). V shed 2 bases and J 7 bases; nucleotides not matched to a gene: 8. CDR3: CAWSIGQGFRGYTF. The CDR3 DNA follows: TGTGCCTGGAGTATCGGACAGGGGTTTCGTGGCTACACCTTC.

This clone was found a few times. CDR3 sequence (DNA): TGTGCCTGGAAACGAGCCATGTCTGGAAACACCATATATTTT. It encodes CAWKRAMSGNTIYF. The chain links TRBV30 to TRBJ1-3; D not resolved. The germline V and J ends were trimmed by 4 bases and 1 base, with 11 bases remaining between them. Germline CDR1 GTSNPN, CDR2 SVGIG (reference sequence). The CDR3 sequence is 14 residues long. Filled out from reference TRBV30 and TRBJ1-3, the complete variable domain reads SQTIHQWPATLVQPVGSPLSLECTVEGTSNPNLYWYRQAAGRGLQLLFYSVGIGQISSEVPQNLSASRPQDRQFILSSKKLLLSDSGFYLCAWKRAMSGNTIYFGEGSWLTVV.

A few counts support this clone. The chain couples TRBV11-2 to TRBJ2-1, with D maybe TRBD2 (7 bases). The germline gives CDR1 SGHAT, CDR2 FQNNGV. The V and J ends lost 7 bases and 4 bases respectively, with 20 bases between them. The CDR3 runs 16 residues. The CDR3 here is CASTPNWGGAYNEQFF. The CDR3 DNA is TGTGCCAGCACTCCTAATTGGGGGGGCGCTTACAATGAGCAGTTCTTC.

The chain recombines TRBV21-1 with TRBJ1-2; the D call TRBD1 from the table was never checked on the DNA. TRBV21-1 is listed as a pseudogene. The CDR3 contains 17 residues. DNA for the CDR3: TGTGCCAGCAGCAAAGGAGTAGGGACAGGGTATAAGGATGGCTACACCTTC. Translating it yields CASSKGVGTGYKDGYTF.

This clone was found a few times. The chain recombines TRBV9 with TRBJ2-7; a possible D gene is TRBD1 (6 bases). In germline, CDR1 is SGDLS, CDR2 YYNGEE. Trimming stripped 0 bases from V and 3 bases from J, with 13 bases between. The CDR3 is 15 residues long. The CDR3 sequence is CASSVAPTGDYEQYF. The CDR3, as DNA: TGTGCCAGCAGCGTAGCCCCGACAGGAGACTACGAGCAGTACTTC.

This chain joins TRBV24-1 and TRBJ1-6; D unclear. The CDR3 runs to 13 residues. Germline CDR1 is KGHDR and CDR2 is SFDVKD. Trimming pared 5 bases from V and 7 bases from J, leaving 8 bases between. The CDR3 loop is CATSASKNSPLHF. The CDR3 nucleotides read TGTGCCACCAGTGCCTCCAAGAATTCACCCCTCCACTTT.

J is TRBJ2-5 and V is TRBV3-1 (or the pseudogene TRBV3-2); D is tentatively TRBD1 or TRBD2 (6 bases each). Germline V gene lookup returns CDR1 LGHDT and CDR2 YNNKEL (reference sequence). The CDR3 runs to 13 residues. With 10 bases removed from V and 2 bases from J, the gap between germline ends came to 14 bases. CDR3 coding DNA: TGTGCCACCAGGAGGGGGGCGCAAGAGACCCAGTACTTC. Translating it yields CATRRGAQETQYF.

This rearrangement joins TRBV27 to TRBJ1-3; unclear D gene. V was cut by 5 bases and J by 3 bases, with 11 bases left in between. The CDR3 spans 14 residues. Germline CDR1 reads MNHEY; CDR2 reads SMNVEV (reference sequence). CDR3 nucleotides: TGTGCCAGCAGTCAGTCCACCAATGGAAACACCATATATTTT. It is translated as CASSQSTNGNTIYF.

The rearrangement links TRBV18 to TRBJ2-3; the D gene could be TRBD1 or TRBD2 (6 bases each). Germline values: CDR1 KGHSH, CDR2 LQKENI. The V gene lost 4 bases and the J gene lost 5 bases, with 22 bases spanning the gap. This CDR3 region has 17 residues. CDR3 in DNA: TGTGCCAGCTCACACGTATCCCGGGGGCGGGATAGAGATACGCAGTATTTT. Translation gives CASSHVSRGRDRDTQYF.